A single sample is the source of the 12 T cell receptor beta chains below, sequenced in a study of blood T cell repertoires in COVID-19. Method: immunoSEQ multiplex PCR; TCRdb's copy keeps in-frame clones and lacks some. The top ten clones hold 1% to 1.5% of a sample with around 280,000 clones, roughly 86% of them seen once. Sequencing input: peripheral blood. The receptors come from a man between 70 and 80 years old with acute or convalescent COVID-19.

J is TRBJ2-3 and V is TRBV7-3, with 9 bases that match TRBD2. V shed 5 bases, J shed 5 bases, and the junction held 11 bases outside the gene matches. The CDR3 length is 16 residues. CDR1 and CDR2 (germline): SGHTA, FQGTGA. CDR3 nucleotide sequence: TGTGCCAGCAGCCCAGGGGCGGGGGGGCGCGGAGATACGCAGTATTTT. This translates into CASSPGAGGRGDTQYF.

The J gene is TRBJ1-2, the V gene TRBV5-1, with TRBD1 matching over 7 bases. The trim removed 0 bases at V and 2 bases at J, leaving 4 bases unmatched. Per the germline V gene, CDR1 is SGHRS and CDR2 is YFSETQ. The CDR3 runs to 15 residues. The CDR3 bases are TGCGCCAGCAGCTTGGGGGGACAGCAGAACTATGGCTACACCTTC. Its protein product is CASSLGGQQNYGYTF.

This sequence joins TRBV29-1 and TRBJ1-4, with 8 bases fitting TRBD1. Germline V CDR1 and CDR2: SQVTM, ANQGSEA. The CDR3 is 15 residues long. With V trimmed by 6 bases and J by 5 bases, 11 bases remained unmatched. For the CDR3, the DNA is TGCAGCGTCTTTCCCGGGACAGGTTTAAATGAAAAACTGTTTTTT. Protein product: CSVFPGTGLNEKLFF. Combining the CDR3 with reference TRBV29-1 and TRBJ1-4 gives the whole variable domain SAVISQKPSRDICQRGTSLTIQCQVDSQVTMMFWYRQQPGQSLTLIATANQGSEATYESGFVIDKFPISRPNLTFSTLTVSNMSPEDSSIYLCSVFPGTGLNEKLFFGSGTQLSVL.

To note about this clone: Within the sample, other DNA sequences also encode this same CDR3. The J gene is TRBJ2-2, the V gene TRBV5-4; 12 nucleotides match TRBD2. The germline CDR1 and CDR2 sequences are SGHNT and YYREEE (reference sequence). The V gene end was trimmed by 4 bases and the J gene end by 3 bases; junction bases not matched to a gene: 4. The CDR3 extends over 16 amino acids. CDR3 in amino acids: CASSPWTSGDTGELFF. CDR3 coding DNA: TGTGCCAGCAGCCCCTGGACTAGCGGGGACACCGGGGAGCTGTTTTTT.

V and J are TRBV27 and TRBJ1-1, with 9 bases that match TRBD1. Trimming cost V 5 bases and J 5 bases; bases outside gene matches: 6. Germline V gene lookup returns CDR1 MNHEY and CDR2 SMNVEV (reference sequence). This CDR3 contains 14 residues. The CDR3 region is CASSPAGQGTEAFF. CDR3 in DNA: TGTGCCAGCAGTCCCGCGGGACAGGGAACTGAAGCTTTCTTT.

The J gene is TRBJ2-3, the V gene TRBV9, with TRBD2 as a possible D gene (6 bases). Germline assignment: CDR1 SGDLS and CDR2 YYNGEE. The V end was cut by 7 bases, the J end by 3 bases, with 15 bases between. The CDR3 sequence is 14 residues long. CDR3: CASADSRGTDTQYF. CDR3 sequence (DNA): TGTGCCAGCGCAGACTCTCGGGGGACAGATACGCAGTATTTT.

This rearrangement joins TRBV5-5 to TRBJ2-7, with 9 bases fitting TRBD1. The CDR3 runs 15 residues. Trimming cost V 4 bases and J 3 bases; bases outside gene matches: 8. The germline V gene encodes CDR1 SGHKS and CDR2 YYEKEE (reference sequence). In nucleotides, the CDR3 is TGTGCCAGCAGCACGACCGGACAGGGGATCTACGAGCAGTACTTC. Translated, it gives CASSTTGQGIYEQYF.

V is TRBV5-5 and J is TRBJ2-7; D is unresolved. CDR1 is SGHKS and CDR2 is YYEKEE in the germline V gene (reference sequence). V dropped 0 bases and J dropped 3 bases, with 13 bases sitting between them. The CDR3 length is 15 residues. The CDR3 DNA reads as TGTGCCAGCAGCTTGGTAGGAGCTCCGGGCTACGAGCAGTACTTC. It encodes CASSLVGAPGYEQYF. The full variable domain, completed using reference TRBV5-5 and TRBJ2-7, is DAGVTQSPTHLIKTRGQQVTLRCSPISGHKSVSWYQQVLGQGPQFIFQYYEKEERGRGNFPDRFSARQFPNYSSELNVNALLLGDSALYLCASSLVGAPGYEQYFGPGTRLTVT.

This sequence joins TRBV6-2 or TRBV6-3 and TRBJ1-2; 7 nucleotides match TRBD1. The CDR3 has 17 amino acids. The V segment lost 0 bases and the J segment 2 bases; nucleotides outside the gene matches: 9. CDR1 and CDR2 from the germline V gene are MNHEY and SVGEGT. This CDR3 is CASSYSKASQGNYGYTF. Written as DNA, the CDR3 is TGTGCCAGCAGTTACTCTAAAGCCTCACAGGGGAACTATGGCTACACCTTC.

This clone appeared once. The rearrangement joins TRBV18 to TRBJ1-4; D remains ambiguous. V was trimmed by 4 bases and J by 6 bases, leaving 15 bases between them. Germline CDR1 is KGHSH and CDR2 is LQKENI. There are 15 residues in the CDR3. The CDR3 is CASSLTSGMDEKLFF. In DNA, the CDR3 is TGTGCCAGCTCACTAACTTCGGGTATGGATGAAAAACTGTTTTTT. The variable domain in full, with the rest retrieved from reference TRBV18 and TRBJ1-4, is NAGVMQNPRHLVRRRGQEARLRCSPMKGHSHVYWYRQLPEEGLKFMVYLQKENIIDESGMPKERFSAEFPKEGPSILRIQQVVRGDSAAYFCASSLTSGMDEKLFFGSGTQLSVL.

J is TRBJ2-7 and V is TRBV3-1 (or the pseudogene TRBV3-2); weak D call: TRBD2 (6 bases). The CDR3 is 16 residues long. V was pared by 3 bases and J by 2 bases, with 17 bases between. The germline gives CDR1 LGHDT, CDR2 YNNKEL (reference sequence). The CDR3 DNA follows: TGTGCCAGCAGCCATTCGATACGGGGGAGAGCCTACGAGCAGTACTTC. It is translated as CASSHSIRGRAYEQYF.

The DNA of the CDR3 is TGTGCCTGGAGTCGGCGGATCAATCAGCCCCAGCATTTT. This translates into CAWSRRINQPQHF. The chain uses TRBV30 and TRBJ1-5; D is uncertain. The CDR3 spans 13 residues. Germline-derived CDR1 and CDR2 are GTSNPN and SVGIG (reference sequence). V was shortened by 2 bases and J by 3 bases, with 8 bases between the two germline ends.